This T cell receptor beta chain was retrieved from a study of neoadjuvant nivolumab and ipilimumab in lung cancer. Trimming stripped 0 bases from V and 4 bases from J, with 11 bases between. Germline lookup yields CDR1 SGHRS and CDR2 YFSETQ. This CDR3 region has 14 residues. As for this clone: Its target is not known.

TCRdb keeps only in-frame clones here, not all; method: immunoSEQ multiplex PCR. The sample lists 8,000 to 10,000 clones, over 70% occurring once. Study-wide results and caveats: Compared with tumor-adjacent uninvolved lung, resected tumors showed greater richness and clonality.

This receptor was obtained from an adult with non-small cell lung cancer. The sequencing here drew on tumor tissue, taken after neoadjuvant nivolumab, alone or with ipilimumab, at or shortly before surgery. J is TRBJ2-7 and V is TRBV5-1; D gene unclear. CDR3 region: CASSLGANRYEQYF. The CDR3 DNA sequence: TGCGCCAGCAGCTTGGGAGCGAACAGATACGAGCAGTACTTC.